This T cell receptor (beta chain) is drawn from a study of beta chain features in type 1 diabetes. Whole-study results and caveats: The question of HLA type influencing TCRB rearrangement was one that remained unresolved here. For Type 1 diabetes patients, all four CD4+ subsets carried TCRB CDR3s that were moderately but significantly shorter. Insertion counts at VDJ junctions were lower in type 1 diabetes patients, who also showed more deletions there.

Regarding this clone: Its antigen remains unidentified. The junction shows a germline mismatch at one end, possibly a read error.

In germline, CDR1 is SSHAT, CDR2 FNYEAQ (reference sequence). The length of the CDR3 is 13 residues. Expressed TCRB transcripts were sequenced, since all the RNA that had been isolated was reverse transcribed. It was found that naive, central memory and regulatory T cell samples averaged about 3.4 million reads. Sequenced by immunoSEQ multiplex PCR; TCRdb stores in-frame clones only, minus some. Of about 120,000 clones detected, 17% appear once; the ten largest clones hold roughly 2.6%. The chain is built from TRBV7-7 and TRBJ2-5, with D perhaps matching TRBD2 (6 bases). The sequence came from a man younger than 30 with type 1 diabetes. The sample comprised central memory CD4+ T cells from blood. CDR3 nucleotide sequence: TGTGCTAGCAGCCCGACTAGTGTAGAGACCCAGTACTTC. It translates to CASSPTSVETQYF.